This T cell receptor beta chain derives from a study of blood T cell repertoires in COVID-19. About the research overall: The United States, Italy and Spain provided the acute and convalescent COVID-19 samples. In each case, the material was cDNA or gDNA derived from T cells, B-cell-depleted T cells, or PBMCs.

This CDR3 contains 13 residues. The ends were cut back, 5 bases at V and 4 bases at J, with 9 bases in the middle. The germline V gene encodes CDR1 MGHRA and CDR2 YSYEKL. This clone was seen a handful of times. Per the study methods: Amplification of reference gene primers was used by the study to estimate nucleated cell counts. The method was immunoSEQ multiplex PCR; TCRdb's version includes in-frame clones alone and lacks a portion of them. That table is the source of V, J and clone size, and D and trimming were worked out from the DNA. This table has about 150,000 clones, less than 90% appearing once.

The chain has TRBV4-1 and TRBJ1-3, with unresolved D. The TCR was taken from an older woman with acute or convalescent COVID-19. Sequencing used peripheral blood. CDR3 amino acids: CASSNPGGNTIYF. CDR3 nucleotides: TGCGCCAGCAGCAATCCGGGGGGAAACACCATATATTTT.